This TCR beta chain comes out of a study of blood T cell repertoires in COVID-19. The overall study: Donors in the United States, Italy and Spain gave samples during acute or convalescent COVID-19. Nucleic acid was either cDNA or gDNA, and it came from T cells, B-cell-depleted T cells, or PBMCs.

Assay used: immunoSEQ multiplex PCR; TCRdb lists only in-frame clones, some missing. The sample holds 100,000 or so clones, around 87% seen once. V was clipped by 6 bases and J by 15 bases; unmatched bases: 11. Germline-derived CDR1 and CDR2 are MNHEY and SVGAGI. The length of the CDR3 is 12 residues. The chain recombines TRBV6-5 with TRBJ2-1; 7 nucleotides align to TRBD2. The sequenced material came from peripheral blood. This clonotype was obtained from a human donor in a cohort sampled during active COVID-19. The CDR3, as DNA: TGTGCCAGCAGCACCGGTGGGGGGGATCGGTTCTTC. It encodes CASSTGGGDRFF.